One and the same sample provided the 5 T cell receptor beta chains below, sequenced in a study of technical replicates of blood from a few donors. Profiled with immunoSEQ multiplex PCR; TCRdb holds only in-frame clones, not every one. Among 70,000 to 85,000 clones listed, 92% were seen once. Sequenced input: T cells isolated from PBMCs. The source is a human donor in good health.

The chain's CDR3 is CASSQHPGQGRSEAFF. The DNA for the CDR3 is TGCGCCAGCAGCCAGCACCCGGGACAGGGACGTAGTGAAGCTTTCTTT. The V call is TRBV4-1, the J call TRBJ1-1; 9 positions agree with TRBD1. The CDR3 length is 16 residues. Germline loops: CDR1 MGHRA, CDR2 YSYEKL. Trimming removed 3 bases from V and 7 bases from J; junction bases left unmatched: 12.

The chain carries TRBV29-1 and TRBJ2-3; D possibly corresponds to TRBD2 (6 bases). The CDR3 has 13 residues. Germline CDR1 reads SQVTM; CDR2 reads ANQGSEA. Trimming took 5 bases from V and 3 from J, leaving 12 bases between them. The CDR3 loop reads CSVPFGGTDTQYF. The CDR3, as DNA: TGCAGCGTTCCCTTTGGGGGGACAGATACGCAGTATTTT.

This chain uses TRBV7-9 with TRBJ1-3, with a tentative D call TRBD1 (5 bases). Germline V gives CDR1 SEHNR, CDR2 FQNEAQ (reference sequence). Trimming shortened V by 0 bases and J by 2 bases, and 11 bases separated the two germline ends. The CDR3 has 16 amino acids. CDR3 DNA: TGTGCCAGCAGCTTAGCCCCCAGGGTTCCTGGAAACACCATATATTTT. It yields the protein CASSLAPRVPGNTIYF.

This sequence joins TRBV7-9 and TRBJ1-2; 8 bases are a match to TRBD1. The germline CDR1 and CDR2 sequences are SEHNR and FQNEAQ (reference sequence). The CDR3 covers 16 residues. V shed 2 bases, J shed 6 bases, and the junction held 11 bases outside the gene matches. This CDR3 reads CASSLPNTQGAHGYTF. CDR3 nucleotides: TGTGCCAGCAGCTTACCAAATACCCAGGGGGCGCATGGCTACACCTTC.

The CDR3 DNA follows: TGTGCCAGCAGGCGGCGGGGGGGCCTAGGTAAAGATACGCAGTATTTT. This gives the protein CASRRRGGLGKDTQYF. This chain joins TRBV6-6 and TRBJ2-3, with 9 nucleotides matching TRBD2. This CDR3 comprises 16 residues. V lost 6 bases to trimming and J lost 5 bases; unmatched junction nucleotides: 12. Germline V gives CDR1 MNHNY, CDR2 SVGAGI (reference sequence).